This is a list of T cell receptor beta chains from one sample in a study of OX40 agonist ivuxolimab in advanced cancers. Sequencing used immunoSEQ multiplex PCR; TCRdb keeps in-frame clones, though not all of them. The table has approximately 82,000 clones, 80% to 95% seen once. Sequencing used CD4+ or CD8+ T cells sorted from blood, obtained in a trial of the OX40 agonist ivuxolimab. These receptors all come from an adult with an advanced solid tumor such as melanoma, head and neck, liver or kidney cancer. CDR3s include the opening cysteine and the closing phenylalanine or tryptophan. A D gene is named only where the DNA matches it firmly. Part of the rows lack a size; the others show once, few, many or a class for expanded clones.

TRBJ2-6 NA TRBV6-1 NA TGTGCCAGCAGTGAAGTAGTGAGGGCTGGGGCCAACGTCCTGACTTTC CASSEVVRAGANVLTF
TRBJ1-1 NA TRBV5-1 NA TGCGCCAGCAGCTTGGATCTAATAAGCTCTGAAGCTTTCTTT CASSLDLISSEAFF
TRBJ2-5 NA TRBV19 NA TGTGCCAGTAAGGAGACCGTACGAGAGACCCAGTACTTC CASKETVRETQYF
TRBJ2-6 once TRBV15 NA TGTGCCACCAGCTCCGATTTTGGGGGCGGGTGGTCTGGGGCCAACGTCCTGACTTTC CATSSDFGGGWSGANVLTF
TRBJ2-2 NA TRBV27 NA TGTGCCAGCAGTTTTCCCACCGGGGAGCTGTTTTTT CASSFPTGELFF
TRBJ2-7 NA TRBV30 NA TGTGCCTGGAGGGGCCCCCGGGGTGGCGAGCAGTACTTC CAWRGPRGGEQYF
TRBJ2-2 NA TRBV6-6 TRBD2 TGTGCCAGCAGCAACGGGGGGTCCTCCGCCGGGGAGCTGTTTTTT CASSNGGSSAGELFF
TRBJ2-5 NA TRBV7-8 TRBD1 TGTGCCAGCAGCTTAGCGAACGTTGGTAGGGACAGGGGGCGGTTGGAGACCCAGTACTTC CASSLANVGRDRGRLETQYF
TRBJ2-3 NA TRBV30 TRBD1 TGTGCCTGGAGGCCGGGACAGCTTCGCACAGATACGCAGTATTTT CAWRPGQLRTDTQYF
TRBJ2-1 NA TRBV5-6 NA TGTGCCAGCAGCCCGGACTTGGATGAGCAGTTCTTC CASSPDLDEQFF
TRBJ2-1 NA TRBV4-1 NA TGCGCCAGCAGCCTCGAGGGGGGGGGTCTCTCCTACAATGAGCAGTTCTTC CASSLEGGGLSYNEQFF
TRBJ2-5 NA TRBV18 TRBD2 TGTGCCAGCTCACTCGCGGGGGACCCCCGGGAGACCCAGTACTTC CASSLAGDPRETQYF
TRBJ2-7 NA TRBV19 TRBD1 TGTGCCAGTAGGGATCTTGACAGGGCGGGCGAGCAGTACTTC CASRDLDRAGEQYF
TRBJ2-3 once TRBV5-1 TRBD2 TGCGCCAGCAGCAGGACTAGCGGGAGGACAACCCCCAGCACAGATACGCAGTATTTT CASSRTSGRTTPSTDTQYF
TRBJ2-3 NA TRBV19 NA TGTGCCAGTTCCCACCGCAGGGGCAGCACAGATACGCAGTATTTT CASSHRRGSTDTQYF
TRBJ2-3 NA TRBV5-1 NA TGCGCCAGCAGCTTGGGGCGGGCCACAGATACGCAGTATTTT CASSLGRATDTQYF
TRBJ2-5 NA TRBV7-6 TRBD1 TGTGCCAGCAGCCCACAGGGGGCGCGAGAGACCCAGTACTTC CASSPQGARETQYF
TRBJ1-2 NA TRBV6-1 NA TGTGCCAGCAGTGAAGCGCTGGAAGGGTATGGCTACACCTTC CASSEALEGYGYTF
TRBJ2-1 NA TRBV5-4 TRBD2 TGTGCCAGCAGTAAGCGGGACTCCTACAATGAGCAGTTCTTC CASSKRDSYNEQFF
TRBJ1-2 NA TRBV5-1 NA TGCGCCAGCAGCTTGGCCGTCGGGCAGGCCCTCTATGGCTACACCTTC CASSLAVGQALYGYTF
TRBJ1-2 NA TRBV4-1 NA TGCGCCAGCAGCCAAGATTCGAGAGGGGCGGATGGCTACACCTTC CASSQDSRGADGYTF
TRBJ1-2 NA TRBV30 NA TGTGCCTGGACCCCGAACGAGATTGACTATGGCTACACCTTC CAWTPNEIDYGYTF
TRBJ2-5 NA TRBV7-8 NA TGTGCCAGCAGCTTAGTAGGGCGCCAGGGTCGGGAGACCCAGTACTTC CASSLVGRQGRETQYF
TRBJ2-3 NA TRBV27 NA TGTGCCAGCCAACCATCCGGGGTGCGAGATACGCAGTATTTT CASQPSGVRDTQYF
TRBJ1-5 NA TRBV7-9 TRBD1 TGTGCCAGCACCGTTGGGACAGGGAATCAGCCCCAGCATTTT CASTVGTGNQPQHF
TRBJ2-5 NA TRBV2 NA TGTGCCAGCAGTGAAGCGCTTGGCGGAAGAACCCAAGAGACCCAGTACTTC CASSEALGGRTQETQYF
TRBJ1-5 NA TRBV19 NA TGTGCCAGTAGTATAGGGAGGTTCAGTCAGCCCCAGCATTTT CASSIGRFSQPQHF
TRBJ2-1 NA TRBV11-2 TRBD2 TGTGCCAGCAGCTTTGGGACTAGCGGGATTGAGCAGTTCTTC CASSFGTSGIEQFF
TRBJ1-6 NA TRBV7-8 NA TGTGCCAGCAGCTTAGCGCGTCCAGGGAGCTCCTATAATTCACCCCTCCACTTT CASSLARPGSSYNSPLHF
TRBJ1-1 NA TRBV5-1 TRBD1 TGCGCCAGCAGCTTGGATAAGACAGGGTTTAACACTGAAGCTTTCTTT CASSLDKTGFNTEAFF
TRBJ1-2 NA TRBV19 NA TGTGCCACGCACAAGGAACCGACCTATGGCTACACCTTC CATHKEPTYGYTF
TRBJ2-2 NA TRBV28 NA TGTGCCAGCAGAAAACAGGGTGCCGGGGAGCTGTTTTTT CASRKQGAGELFF
TRBJ1-2 NA TRBV18 NA TGTGCCAGCTCACCAGCCACAGCCGGTTATGGCTACACCTTC CASSPATAGYGYTF
TRBJ1-1 NA TRBV7-3 NA TGTGCCAGCAGCCCCACCGGGACCGAAGCTTTCTTT CASSPTGTEAFF
TRBJ1-3 once TRBV5-1 NA TGCGCCAGCAGCTTGGCCCCCTGGGGTTCTGGAAACACCATATATTTT CASSLAPWGSGNTIYF
TRBJ1-2 NA TRBV30 NA TGTGCCTGGAGTTTGTCAGAAACCTATGGCTACACCTTC CAWSLSETYGYTF
TRBJ2-1 NA TRBV4-1 NA TGCGCCAGCAGCCAAGATCTAGGACAGGGAGGGAATGAGCAGTTCTTC CASSQDLGQGGNEQFF
TRBJ2-7 once TRBV18 NA TGTGCCAGCTCACCATGGGACACCTTCTACGAGCAGTACTTC CASSPWDTFYEQYF
TRBJ2-2 NA TRBV15 NA TGTGCCACCAGCAGAGCGACCGGGGAGCTGTTTTTT CATSRATGELFF
TRBJ1-5 NA TRBV25-1 NA TGTGCCAGCAGCGCAGGGTTGAGCCAGCCCCAGCATTTT CASSAGLSQPQHF
TRBJ2-5 NA TRBV9 TRBD2 TGTGCCAGCAGCGTAGGTGCTAGCGGGGGGGCGCAAGAGACCCAGTACTTC CASSVGASGGAQETQYF
TRBJ1-5 NA TRBV6-6 TRBD1 TGTGCCAGCAGTTACCCGGACAGGAGCAATCAGCCCCAGCATTTT CASSYPDRSNQPQHF
TRBJ2-7 NA TRBV7-2 NA TGTGCCAGCAGCCAACAAGGGGGACTCCTAACCGAGGGGCAGTACTTC CASSQQGGLLTEGQYF
TRBJ1-2 once TRBV5-1 NA TGCGCCAGCAGCTCAAGGCCCTTAAACTATGGCTACACCTTC CASSSRPLNYGYTF
TRBJ2-1 NA TRBV11-1 TRBD2 TGTGCCAGCAGCTTAACTAGCGGGAGGGTCTATGAGCAGTTCTTC CASSLTSGRVYEQFF
TRBJ1-2 NA TRBV7-6 NA TGTGCCAGCAGCCACGACCGAGGATCGAGTGGCTACACCTTC CASSHDRGSSGYTF
TRBJ2-2 NA TRBV10-3 NA TGTGCCCTCTCTCCAGGAGTTGTTATCAACACCGGGGAGCTGTTTTTT CALSPGVVINTGELFF
TRBJ1-1 NA TRBV19 NA TGTGCCACCGAGAGGGACACTGAAGCTTTCTTT CATERDTEAFF
TRBJ1-1 NA TRBV5-8 NA TGTGCCAGCAGCTTTTCGGGGCGGGGGAACACTGAAGCTTTCTTT CASSFSGRGNTEAFF
TRBJ1-1 NA TRBV10-3 NA TGTGCCATCAAACAAGGAGTTGGCACTGAAGCTTTCTTT CAIKQGVGTEAFF
TRBJ1-6 NA TRBV18 NA TGTGCCAGCGCCCACGGGGCAGGGGATTCACCCCTCCACTTT CASAHGAGDSPLHF